The entry below describes one T cell receptor (beta chain). The sample is drawn from a study of blood T cell repertoires in COVID-19. The overall study: PBMCs, B-cell-depleted T cells, or T cells provided the cDNA or gDNA that made up the material.

As originally analysed: Amplifying reference gene primers gave estimates of nucleated cell counts. The table came from immunoSEQ multiplex PCR; TCRdb's copy has only in-frame clones and leaves some out. D and trimming come from the DNA, and the V and J calls and clone size come from that table. The sample contains roughly 400,000 clones, about nine tenths of which appear only once. The CDR3 is 15 amino acids. Germline values: CDR1 SGHTS, CDR2 YDEGEE. With V trimmed by 4 bases and J by 2 bases, 4 bases remained unmatched. Participant-reported clinical history was the basis for cohort assignment. The recovered donors of Cohort 3 showed two negative PCRs, clearance, or symptom resolution.

This receptor was obtained from a man aged 18-30 years who had recovered from COVID-19. Sequencing was done on a sample of PBMCs or T cells enriched from blood (not recorded which). This sequence joins TRBV5-8 and TRBJ1-5, with 9 bases matching TRBD1. The CDR3 DNA is TGTGCCAGCAGCCCAAGGACAGGGGGCAATCAGCCCCAGCATTTT. Its translation: CASSPRTGGNQPQHF.